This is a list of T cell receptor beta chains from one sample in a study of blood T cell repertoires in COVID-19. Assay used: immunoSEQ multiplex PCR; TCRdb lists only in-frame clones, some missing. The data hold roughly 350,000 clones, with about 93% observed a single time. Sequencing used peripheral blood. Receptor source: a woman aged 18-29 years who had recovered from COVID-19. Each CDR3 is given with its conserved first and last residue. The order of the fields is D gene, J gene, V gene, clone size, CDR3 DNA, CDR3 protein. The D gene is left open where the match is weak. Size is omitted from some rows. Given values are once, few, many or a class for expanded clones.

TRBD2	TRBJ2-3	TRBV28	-	TGTGCCAGCAGTTTATCCCGGAGCGGGAGGGGACGCGGAAATACGCAGTATTTT	CASSLSRSGRGRGNTQYF
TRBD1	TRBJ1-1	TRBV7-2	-	TGTGCCAGCGGACAGGGTCGAGGGACTGAAGCTTTCTTT	CASGQGRGTEAFF
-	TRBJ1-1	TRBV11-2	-	TGTGCCAGCAGCCCCGCCTCGTACAGGGCCCCTGGAACTGAAGCTTTCTTT	CASSPASYRAPGTEAFF
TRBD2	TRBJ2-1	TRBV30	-	TGTGCCTGGACTCACCGGACTAGCGGGAGTTGGTATGAGCAGTTCTTC	CAWTHRTSGSWYEQFF
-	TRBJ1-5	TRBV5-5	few	TGTGCCAGCAGCTCCCGGGGGACTAGCAATCAGCCCCAGCATTTT	CASSSRGTSNQPQHF
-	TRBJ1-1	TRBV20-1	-	TGCAGTGCAATCGACAGGGAAGCTTTCTTT	CSAIDREAFF
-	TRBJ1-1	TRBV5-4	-	TGTGCCAGCAGCTTGCCCGGGTTCGGGACTGAAGCTTTCTTT	CASSLPGFGTEAFF
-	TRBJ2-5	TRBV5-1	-	TGCGCCAGCAGCTTGCGGAATCCAGGGCAAGAGACCCAGTACTTC	CASSLRNPGQETQYF
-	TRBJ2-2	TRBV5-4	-	TGTGCCAGCAGCCGGACAGCGAACACCGGGGAGCTGTTTTTT	CASSRTANTGELFF
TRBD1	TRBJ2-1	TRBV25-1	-	TGTGCCAGCAGTGAGGGACAGGTCAGCTACAATGAGCAGTTCTTC	CASSEGQVSYNEQFF
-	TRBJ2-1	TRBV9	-	TGTGCCAGCAGCGTAACCCGAACGGGACTTCAGTTCTTC	CASSVTRTGLQFF
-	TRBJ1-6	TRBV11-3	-	TGTGCCAGCAGGTTACAATCTAGCTCCTATAATTCACCCCTCCACTTT	CASRLQSSSYNSPLHF
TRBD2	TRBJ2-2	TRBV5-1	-	TGCGCCAGCAGCGCGGGACTAGCGGGAGACACCGGGGAGCTGTTTTTT	CASSAGLAGDTGELFF
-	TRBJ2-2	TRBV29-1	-	TGCAGCGTTGTAGTCGGGGACACCGGGGAGCTGTTTTTT	CSVVVGDTGELFF
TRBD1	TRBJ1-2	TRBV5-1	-	TGCGCCAGCAGCCCGACAGGGACTTTCGATGGCTACACCTTC	CASSPTGTFDGYTF
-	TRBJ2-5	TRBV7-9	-	TGTGCCAGCAGCTCGGGTGGACAAGAGACCCAGTACTTC	CASSSGGQETQYF
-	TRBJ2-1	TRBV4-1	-	TGCGCCAGCAGCCAAGCCCAAGACAGGTCTTGGCGTAGGGACAATGAGCAGTTCTTC	CASSQAQDRSWRRDNEQFF
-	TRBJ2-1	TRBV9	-	TGTGCCAGCAGCGTAGGAGTAGATCCCAATGAGCAGTTCTTC	CASSVGVDPNEQFF
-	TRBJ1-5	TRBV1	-	TGCACCAGCAGCCAAGAGCGGGGAGCTAATCAGCCCCAGCATTTT	CTSSQERGANQPQHF
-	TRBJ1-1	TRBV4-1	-	TGCGCCAGCAGCCAAGCTGGGACTTCGGCGGGACCTGAAGCTTTCTTT	CASSQAGTSAGPEAFF
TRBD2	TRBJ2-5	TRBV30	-	TGTGCCTGGAGCCAGGGACTAGCGGGAGTGAAGACCCAGTACTTC	CAWSQGLAGVKTQYF
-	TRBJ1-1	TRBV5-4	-	TGTGCCAGCAGCACCGCAGGGAGGATCATTCTTGAGAACACTGAAGCTTTCTTT	CASSTAGRIILENTEAFF
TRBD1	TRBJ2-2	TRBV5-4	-	TGTGCCAGCAGCTCGACAGGGGTTACCGGGGAGCTGTTTTTT	CASSSTGVTGELFF
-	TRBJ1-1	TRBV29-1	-	TGCAGCGTAGGGGGTCTCATGAACACTGAAGCTTTCTTT	CSVGGLMNTEAFF
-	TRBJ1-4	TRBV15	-	TGTGCCACCAGCAGAGATCGGGGTGAAAAACTGTTTTTT	CATSRDRGEKLFF
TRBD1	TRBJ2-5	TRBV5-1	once	TGCGCCAGCAGAATTAACAGGGGTCAAGAGACCCAGTACTTC	CASRINRGQETQYF
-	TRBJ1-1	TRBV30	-	TGTGCCTGGAGTCCCCCGATTATAGGGGGCACTGAAGCTTTCTTT	CAWSPPIIGGTEAFF
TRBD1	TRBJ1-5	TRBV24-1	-	TGTGCCACCAGTGGGCCTCCCGGACAGGGTCATCAGCCCCAGCATTTT	CATSGPPGQGHQPQHF
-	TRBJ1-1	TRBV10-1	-	TGCGCCAGCAGTGAGTCTGGGGGGGCTGAAGCTTTCTTT	CASSESGGAEAFF
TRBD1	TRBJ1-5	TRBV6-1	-	TGTGCCAGCAGTGATGACAGGGTAGGCAATCAGCCCCAGCATTTT	CASSDDRVGNQPQHF
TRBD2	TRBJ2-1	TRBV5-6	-	TGTGCCAGCAGCGCCGGACTAGCGGTTATAAACAATGAGCAGTTCTTC	CASSAGLAVINNEQFF
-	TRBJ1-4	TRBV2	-	TGTGCCAGCAGTGTGGAGGGACCCACAACTAATGAAAAACTGTTTTTT	CASSVEGPTTNEKLFF
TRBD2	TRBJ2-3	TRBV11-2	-	TGTGCCAGCAGCTTAGGTCTTGGGCAGGTGACTAGCGGGGGTACGCAGTATTTT	CASSLGLGQVTSGGTQYF
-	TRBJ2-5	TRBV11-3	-	TGTGCCAGCAGCTTACCGGGAACGGAGACCCAGTACTTC	CASSLPGTETQYF
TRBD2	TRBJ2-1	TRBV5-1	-	TGCGCCAGCAGCTTGGGGACTAGCGGGAGTGAGCAGTTCTTC	CASSLGTSGSEQFF